The entry below describes one T cell receptor beta chain. Using a J-beta primer mix together with a sample-barcoded 5' primer, a second PCR was run for about 6 to 12 cycles. TCRdb ran MiXCR on the 5' RACE reads and lists one entry per CDR3 protein. Among hundreds of thousands of distinct CDR3 sequences listed, 20% to 25% were seen once. This sample is part of a study of blood T cells in healthy people across ages. Germline CDR1 SGHRS, CDR2 YFSETQ. The CDR3 runs to 15 residues. The chain employs TRBV5-1 and TRBJ2-5; maybe TRBD1 (5 bases). With the DNA end fitting TRBJ2-1 better, the J assignment may be wrong. Sample: blood. This sequence originates from a man between 65 and 85 years old in good health. CDR3 residues: CASSSQGRSPHEQFF. The CDR3 nucleotides read TGCGCCAGCAGCTCGCAGGGAAGGAGCCCCCATGAGCAGTTCTTC.